This TCR beta chain was recorded in a study of neoadjuvant nivolumab and ipilimumab in lung cancer. Trimming cost V 4 bases and J 7 bases, with 6 bases left between them. Germline V gene lookup returns CDR1 SGHRS and CDR2 YFSETQ. This CDR3 region has 11 residues. This clone has a single count. This table comes from immunoSEQ multiplex PCR, and its TCRdb copy is limited to in-frame clones, with some not included. This sample yields about 18,000 clones, of which approximately 87% are seen a single time; 2.1% belongs to the top ten. This chain connects TRBV5-1 to TRBJ2-1; D gene ambiguous. The specimen was peripheral blood, collected before neoadjuvant nivolumab, alone or with ipilimumab. This sequence was found in an adult with non-small cell lung cancer. Written as DNA, the CDR3 is TGCGCCAGCAGCGCCGCGAATGAGCAGTTCTTC. Amino acid sequence: CASSAANEQFF.